Presented here are 8 T cell receptor beta chains from one specimen sequenced in a study of shared clonotypes between healthy human individuals (dated by TCRdb to about 2020). Libraries were made using the immunoSEQ multiplex PCR assay. TCRdb re-hosts the immuneACCESS table, in-frame sequences only. Its copies lack some clones; in the studies checked, an unresolved V gene accounts for under half of them, and the cause for the rest is not known. Across this sample there are around 440,000 clones, with over 60% seen only once. Of the sample, 12% falls within the top ten clones. The source material was PBMCs. The receptors here all came from a woman in her thirties or forties in good health. Some clones in this sample may be carry-over from other donors' samples.

This chain connects TRBV7-6 to TRBJ2-7, with 14 bases lining up with TRBD2. V gave up 1 base and J gave up 6 bases; unmatched junction bases: 5. The CDR3 is 16 amino acids. CDR1 is SGHVS, CDR2 FNYEAQ, per germline. CDR3 DNA: TGTGCCAGCAGCTTAGTCTCAGGACTAGCGGGAGGCGAGCAGTACTTC. It yields the protein CASSLVSGLAGGEQYF.

The chain links TRBV5-1 to TRBJ2-1; D is uncertain. Germline V gene data show CDR1 as SGHRS and CDR2 as YFSETQ. This CDR3 is built from 13 residues. Trimming cost V 4 bases and J 8 bases, with 13 bases left between them. The CDR3 protein is CASSNDMAYEQFF. The CDR3 DNA follows: TGCGCCAGCAGCAACGATATGGCATATGAGCAGTTCTTC.

The chain is built from TRBV7-2 and TRBJ2-2, with TRBD1 identical over 8 bases. The germline V gene has CDR1 SGHTA and CDR2 FQGNSA. V was pared by 4 bases and J by 6 bases, with 10 bases of the junction left unmatched. The CDR3 totals 16 residues. The chain's CDR3 is CASSYRDRLTAGELFF. The CDR3, as DNA: TGTGCCAGCAGCTACCGGGACAGGCTTACCGCCGGGGAGCTGTTTTTT.

Of note for this clone: With a far larger clone one base away, a read error is the likely cause. The chain combines TRBV27 with TRBJ2-1; weak D call: TRBD1 (6 bases). The V gene's germline CDR1 is MNHEY and CDR2 SMNVEV (reference sequence). This CDR3 comprises 12 residues. Trimming took off 8 bases at V and 7 bases at J, with 12 bases between the two ends. The CDR3 region is CASGTQGNEQFF. The CDR3 bases are TGTGCCAGCGGTACGCAGGGGAATGAGCAGTTCTTC.

V usage is TRBV5-4 and J usage is TRBJ1-2, with TRBD1 matching 7 bases. V lost 3 bases and J lost 8; bases outside the gene matches: 4. This CDR3 region has 12 residues. Germline CDR1 is SGHNT and CDR2 is YYREEE (reference sequence). The CDR3 region is CASSSDREGYTF. CDR3 DNA sequence: TGTGCCAGCAGCTCCGACAGGGAGGGCTACACCTTC.

This clone was counted many times. DNA of the CDR3: TGTGCCAGCAGCCAGAGGGGGCAAGAGACCCAGTACTTC. It specifies CASSQRGQETQYF. This chain links TRBV7-2 with TRBJ2-5; D perhaps matches TRBD1 (6 bases). There are 13 residues in the CDR3. Germline-derived CDR1 and CDR2 are SGHTA and FQGNSA. The V end lost 5 bases, the J end lost 2 bases, and 9 bases lay between the germline ends.

The chain has TRBV5-1 and TRBJ2-4, with D tentatively TRBD1 or TRBD2 (7 bases each). Trimming removed 1 base at V and 4 bases at J, with 27 bases between. The CDR3 spans 20 residues. Germline V gives CDR1 SGHRS, CDR2 YFSETQ. CDR3 in amino acids: CASSLQPSSGGSSGKNIQYF. The CDR3 nucleotides are TGCGCCAGCAGCTTGCAGCCCAGCTCAGGGGGTAGTAGCGGGAAAAACATTCAGTACTTC.

CDR3 DNA: TGTGCCAGCTCTCTGACTAGCGGGATAGAAGGTGAGCAGTTCTTC. This sequence encodes CASSLTSGIEGEQFF. The chain has TRBV2 and TRBJ2-1; the match to TRBD2 covers 11 bases. The ends lost 8 bases at V and 9 bases at J; junction bases unmatched: 12. Per the germline V gene, CDR1 is SNHLY and CDR2 is FYNNEI. This CDR3 is 15 amino acids long.